One and the same sample provided the 8 T cell receptor beta chains below, sequenced in a study of identifying expanded T cells in peripheral blood. The table came from immunoSEQ multiplex PCR; TCRdb's copy has only in-frame clones and leaves some out. Among 100,000 to 150,000 clones, roughly 90% were seen once, and the ten largest hold 7.5% to 9%. Sequenced sample: blood. These receptors originate from a person aged 18-69 years in good health.

The chain carries TRBV10-1 and TRBJ2-1; perhaps TRBD1 as D (6 bases). The germline gives CDR1 WNHNN, CDR2 SYGVQD (reference sequence). V was shortened by 4 bases and J by 9 bases, with 13 bases between the two germline ends. The CDR3 is made up of 13 amino acids. This CDR3 is CASSGPQGIEQFF. In DNA, the CDR3 is TGCGCCAGCAGTGGACCTCAGGGGATTGAGCAGTTCTTC.

This chain uses TRBV9 with TRBJ2-3; 11 nucleotides match TRBD1. Germline V lookup: CDR1 SGDLS, CDR2 YYNGEE. V gave up 3 bases and J gave up 5 bases; unmatched junction bases: 5. This CDR3 region has 15 residues. This CDR3 reads CASSDPGQGGDTQYF. The CDR3 DNA reads TGTGCCAGCAGCGACCCGGGACAGGGGGGAGATACGCAGTATTTT.

Written as DNA, the CDR3 is TGTGCCAGCAGCCCGGACAGACATAGCAATCAGCCCCAGCATTTT. This codes for CASSPDRHSNQPQHF. V is TRBV7-2 and J is TRBJ1-5, with D tentatively TRBD1 (6 bases). The V gene's germline CDR1 is SGHTA and CDR2 FQGNSA. This CDR3 region has 15 residues. The V gene lost 5 bases and the J gene lost 0 bases, with 11 bases spanning the gap.

The J gene is TRBJ1-3, the V gene TRBV14; 9 nucleotides align to TRBD1. The V segment lost 6 bases and the J segment 0 bases; nucleotides outside the gene matches: 6. Germline CDR1 reads SGHDN; CDR2 reads FVKESK. The CDR3 is 16 residues long. CDR3 loop: CASRRGQGYSGNTIYF. CDR3 in DNA: TGTGCCAGCAGGAGGGGACAGGGCTACTCTGGAAACACCATATATTTT.

The chain joins TRBV30 to TRBJ1-2; no reliable D call. V was clipped by 2 bases and J by 6 bases, with 10 bases between them. Germline V CDR1 and CDR2: GTSNPN, SVGIG (reference sequence). This CDR3 region has 12 residues. This CDR3 is CAWSKGPDGYTF. In DNA, the CDR3 is TGTGCCTGGAGTAAAGGGCCTGATGGCTACACCTTC.

This clone has just one count. The chain has TRBV6-1 and TRBJ1-4; D may be TRBD1 (5 bases). Trimming took 8 bases from V and 8 from J, leaving 15 bases between them. CDR1 MNHNS and CDR2 SASEGT come from the germline V gene. The CDR3 extends over 13 amino acids. This chain's CDR3 is CASGAGVREKLFF. The CDR3 DNA reads as TGTGCCAGCGGCGCGGGGGTAAGGGAAAAACTGTTTTTT.

This clone appeared a few times. This chain connects TRBV18 to TRBJ1-1; D may be TRBD1 (6 bases). The germline CDR1 and CDR2 sequences are KGHSH and LQKENI. V lost 3 bases to trimming and J lost 2 bases, with 19 bases between them. CDR3 length: 17 residues. The CDR3 protein is CASSPGGGPTSNTEAFF. The CDR3 DNA reads TGTGCCAGCTCACCTGGTGGGGGGCCGACCTCTAACACTGAAGCTTTCTTT.

This chain connects TRBV5-5 to TRBJ2-5; D uncertain. V dropped 0 bases and J dropped 5 bases, with 14 bases sitting between them. The CDR3 spans 15 residues. Germline CDR1 SGHKS, CDR2 YYEKEE (reference sequence). The CDR3 reads CASSLGAGARETQYF. CDR3 coding DNA: TGTGCCAGCAGCTTGGGGGCAGGAGCGCGGGAGACCCAGTACTTC. The full variable domain, with the rest looked up from reference TRBV5-5 and TRBJ2-5, is DAGVTQSPTHLIKTRGQQVTLRCSPISGHKSVSWYQQVLGQGPQFIFQYYEKEERGRGNFPDRFSARQFPNYSSELNVNALLLGDSALYLCASSLGAGARETQYFGPGTRLLVL.